This record looks at one T cell receptor (beta chain) sequence and its context. Here immunoSEQ multiplex PCR was the method, and the copy in TCRdb shows in-frame clones only, minus some. The sample carries some 45,000 clones, under 85% recorded once. J lost 3 bases, V lost 5 bases, and 6 bases had no gene match. The CDR3 spans 16 residues. CDR1 is SGHVS and CDR2 is FQNEAQ in the germline V gene. This sample was taken from a study of blood T cell repertoires in COVID-19. The clonotype was recovered from a man between 60 and 75 years old with acute or convalescent COVID-19. The rearrangement joins TRBV7-8 to TRBJ1-6; 8 bases are shared with TRBD1. Specimen: peripheral blood. The CDR3: CASSRDRLFYNSPLHF. CDR3 in DNA: TGTGCCAGCAGCCGGGACAGGCTATTCTATAATTCACCCCTCCACTTT.